The 5 T cell receptor beta chains below come from one sample, sequenced in a study of metastatic and nonmetastatic thyroid tumors. Thyroid surgery was performed in patients who had received no treatment beforehand. TCRdb re-called clones via MiXCR from the PCR reads. The sample holds around 22,000 clones, about 20% seen once. Input material: blood. The receptors here all came from a female donor with papillary thyroid cancer or a benign thyroid nodule (not recorded which). Some clones in this sample may be carry-over from other donors' samples.

At least ten counts were recorded for this clone. The CDR3 DNA follows: TGTGCCAGCAGCTTTCAACGGGCCGGGGGTGAGCAGTTCTTC. Its protein product is CASSFQRAGGEQFF. The gene calls are TRBV11-2 and TRBJ2-1; D may be TRBD2 (6 bases). The CDR3 contains 14 residues. Per the germline V gene, CDR1 is SGHAT and CDR2 is FQNNGV. Trimming pared 3 bases from V and 9 bases from J, leaving 15 bases between. The full variable domain, in which reference TRBV11-2 and TRBJ2-1 provide the parts outside the CDR3, is EAGVAQSPRYKIIEKRQSVAFWCNPISGHATLYWYQQILGQGPKLLIQFQNNGVVDDSQLPKDRFSAERLKGVDSTLKIQPAKLEDSAVYLCASSFQRAGGEQFFGPGTRLTVL.

This clone was seen at least ten times. This rearrangement joins TRBV14 to TRBJ2-3; possibly TRBD2 for D (6 bases). CDR1 and CDR2 (germline): SGHDN, FVKESK. The V end lost 0 bases, the J end lost 0 bases, and 13 bases lay between the germline ends. The CDR3 spans 17 residues. The chain's CDR3 is CASSQDPAGSSTDTQYF. As DNA, the CDR3 is TGTGCCAGCAGCCAAGACCCCGCGGGGTCTAGCACAGATACGCAGTATTTT.

There are many counts of this clone. This same CDR3 is encoded by further DNA sequences in the sample. V and J are TRBV20-1 and TRBJ2-3, with D possibly being TRBD2 (6 bases). The CDR3 has 15 residues. The germline V gene encodes CDR1 DFQATT and CDR2 SNEGSKA (reference sequence). V was pared by 7 bases and J by 5 bases, with 22 bases between. CDR3 protein: CSVGDPREPVDTQYF. The CDR3 bases are TGCAGTGTCGGGGACCCTCGGGAGCCCGTAGATACGCAGTATTTT.

The chain recombines TRBV20-1 with TRBJ1-6; D is ambiguous. V lost 6 bases and J lost 6, with 15 bases in between. Germline V gives CDR1 DFQATT, CDR2 SNEGSKA (reference sequence). This CDR3 has 14 amino acids. CDR3 region: CSAEKDRINSPLHF. DNA for the CDR3: TGCAGTGCAGAGAAGGACCGGATTAATTCACCCCTCCACTTT.

This chain connects TRBV30 to TRBJ2-7; D is undetermined. Germline CDR1 reads GTSNPN; CDR2 reads SVGIG (reference sequence). Trimming took off 8 bases at V and 0 bases at J, with 8 bases between the two ends. This CDR3 region has 11 residues. The CDR3 sequence: CAGDTSYEQYF. CDR3 nucleotide sequence: TGTGCCGGCGACACCTCCTACGAGCAGTACTTC.